Following are 19 T cell receptor beta chains from one sample sequenced in a study of metastatic and nonmetastatic thyroid tumors. Among the patients, none had received any treatment before thyroid surgery. MiXCR was used by TCRdb to re-call the PCR reads. The sample includes approximately 35,000 clones, around 23% seen only once; the top ten take roughly 3%. Sequences were obtained from tumor tissue. The source of these receptors is a male donor with papillary thyroid cancer or a benign thyroid nodule (not recorded which). Some clones in this sample may be carry-over from other donors' samples.

This clone came up many times. V and J are TRBV4-2 and TRBJ2-7; D tentatively reads TRBD1 or TRBD2 (5 bases each). Trimming removed 6 bases from V and 3 bases from J, with 24 bases in between. The CDR3 extends over 17 amino acids. CDR1 and CDR2 from the germline V gene are LGHNA and YNFKEQ. Here the CDR3 DNA reads TGTGCCAGCAGTTCCTCAACTCCGGGACCCCATATCTACGAGCAGTACTTC. The encoded protein is CASSSSTPGPHIYEQYF.

There are many counts of this clone. The rearrangement joins TRBV28 to TRBJ1-2, with 12 bases matching TRBD1. The CDR3 sequence is 16 residues long. Germline V gene lookup returns CDR1 MDHEN and CDR2 SYDVKM. Trimming took 7 bases from V and 3 from J; bases not matched to a gene: 9. The CDR3 protein is CASKGQGAYQDYGYTF. The CDR3 DNA follows: TGTGCCAGCAAGGGACAGGGGGCGTATCAGGACTATGGCTACACCTTC.

This clone was picked up a small number of times. The junction departs from germline at one end; a sequencing error may be responsible. The chain is built from TRBV19 and TRBJ2-1; no reliable D call. Germline V gene data show CDR1 as LNHDA and CDR2 as SQIVND (reference sequence). The CDR3 sequence is 12 residues long. The CDR3 loop reads CAGRTSYNEQFF. CDR3 bases: TGTGCCGGTAGAACGTCCTACAATGAGCAGTTCTTC.

This clone was recorded many times. This rearrangement joins TRBV24-1 to TRBJ2-2, with 12 bases lining up with TRBD2. CDR3 size: 16 residues. The ends lost 9 bases at V and 7 bases at J; junction bases unmatched: 11. Germline assignment: CDR1 KGHDR and CDR2 SFDVKD. The DNA of the CDR3 is TGTGCCACCGGGAACCGACTAGCGGGAGAAGACGGGGAGCTGTTTTTT. Translation: CATGNRLAGEDGELFF.

This clone is labeled as medium-sized. The V gene is TRBV5-1, the J gene TRBJ2-7; the match to TRBD1 covers 8 bases. This CDR3 has 13 residues. Trimming cost V 3 bases and J 6 bases; bases outside gene matches: 5. Germline V gives CDR1 SGHRS, CDR2 YFSETQ. This chain's CDR3 is CASSWTGLSEQYF. The CDR3 DNA sequence: TGCGCCAGCAGCTGGACAGGGCTAAGCGAGCAGTACTTC.

This clone was seen many times. The chain combines TRBV18 with TRBJ2-7; D ambiguous. Germline V gene data show CDR1 as KGHSH and CDR2 as LQKENI. V lost 3 bases and J 2 bases, leaving 17 bases between the germline ends. The CDR3 spans 16 residues. CDR3 in DNA: TGTGCCAGCTCACCCAGCAGCCTCCTGACACCCTACGAGCAGTACTTC. Amino acid sequence: CASSPSSLLTPYEQYF.

The sample holds many counts of this clone. The chain recombines TRBV5-6 with TRBJ2-1, with TRBD1 identical over 7 bases. The CDR3 runs 13 residues. Germline assignment: CDR1 SGHDT and CDR2 YYEEEE. V lost 5 bases and J lost 7; bases outside the gene matches: 6. This CDR3 is CASSFTGANEQFF. The CDR3 coding sequence is TGTGCCAGCAGTTTTACAGGGGCAAATGAGCAGTTCTTC.

The V gene is TRBV6-2 or TRBV6-3, the J gene TRBJ2-7, with a weak D call TRBD1 (5 bases). Germline CDR1 MNHEY, CDR2 SVGEGT. V was cut by 6 bases and J by 2 bases, with 11 bases left in between. The CDR3 covers 13 residues. Here the CDR3 DNA reads TGTGCCAGCAGAGGGGCCCCCACCTACGAGCAGTACTTC. This codes for CASRGAPTYEQYF.

This clone was detected many times. This chain joins TRBV19 and TRBJ1-5; no definite D call. The CDR3 is 13 amino acids. CDR1 LNHDA and CDR2 SQIVND come from the germline V gene (reference sequence). The V end lost 2 bases, the J end lost 5 bases, and 7 bases lay between the germline ends. The DNA for the CDR3 is TGTGCCAGTAGTATAAGAGGGTATCAGCCCCAGCATTTT. It codes for CASSIRGYQPQHF.

The CDR3 loop is CASSVHREGGHRQYF. Here the CDR3 DNA reads TGTGCCAGCAGCGTGCACCGGGAAGGGGGACACCGCCAGTACTTC. The rearrangement uses TRBV7-3 and TRBJ2-7, with D possibly TRBD1 on 6 matching bases. This CDR3 comprises 15 residues. Germline V lookup: CDR1 SGHTA, CDR2 FQGTGA. The ends were cut back, 5 bases at V and 10 bases at J, with 24 bases in the middle. The complete variable domain, with remaining parts taken from reference TRBV7-3 and TRBJ2-7, reads GAGVSQTPSNKVTEKGKYVELRCDPISGHTALYWYRQSLGQGPEFLIYFQGTGAADDSGLPNDRFFAVRPEGSVSTLKIQRTERGDSAVYLCASSVHREGGHRQYFGPGTRLTVT.

This clone was counted ten times or more. The chain uses TRBV27 and TRBJ2-7, with D maybe TRBD2 (5 bases). Germline V gene data show CDR1 as MNHEY and CDR2 as SMNVEV (reference sequence). Trimming took off 3 bases at V and 4 bases at J, with 13 bases between the two ends. The length of the CDR3 is 14 residues. The CDR3 DNA is TGTGCCAGCAGTTTGCGGTCCGCGGGTTACGAGCAGTACTTC. As protein: CASSLRSAGYEQYF.

About this clone: This clone may be a read error of a much larger clone one base away. This CDR3 reads CASSLNYEQHF. CDR3 DNA: TGTGCCAGCAGCCTGAACTACGAGCAGCACTTC. The V call is TRBV11-2, the J call TRBJ2-7; no definite D call. Germline V gene data show CDR1 as SGHAT and CDR2 as FQNNGV. The CDR3 is 11 residues long.

In its sample, this clone was seen a few times. The chain links TRBV7-2 to TRBJ2-7; no clear D. CDR3 length: 13 amino acids. Per germline, CDR1 SGHTA and CDR2 FQGNSA. The V gene lost 5 bases and the J gene lost 1 base, with 9 bases spanning the gap. Here the CDR3 DNA reads TGTGCCAGCAGCGCCACTAATTCCTACGAGCAGTACTTC. Its protein is CASSATNSYEQYF.

This clone occurred a few times. The chain has TRBV7-8 and TRBJ1-3, with D maybe TRBD1 (5 bases). V dropped 8 bases and J dropped 3 bases, with 14 bases sitting between them. Germline lookup yields CDR1 SGHVS and CDR2 FQNEAQ. The CDR3 is 14 residues long. The CDR3 region has the DNA TGTGCCAGCGTCCAGGGATCCAGTGGAAACACCATATATTTT. This codes for CASVQGSSGNTIYF.

This clone was counted ten times or more. The V and J genes are TRBV15 and TRBJ2-1; TRBD1 agrees at 8 bases. Germline lookup yields CDR1 LNHNV and CDR2 YYDKDF (reference sequence). The length of the CDR3 is 15 residues. V lost 1 base to trimming and J lost 2 bases; unmatched junction nucleotides: 1. The CDR3 spells CATSRGQGTYNEQFF. CDR3 nucleotide sequence: TGTGCCACCAGCAGAGGACAGGGGACCTACAATGAGCAGTTCTTC.

This clone was counted a single time. The chain is built from TRBV7-4 and TRBJ2-7, with 9 bases identical to TRBD2. J gave up 0 bases and V 5 bases, and 8 bases lay outside the gene matches. The CDR3 has 16 amino acids. The V gene's germline CDR1 is SGHVT and CDR2 SQSDAQ. The CDR3 reads CASSSSGSNSSYEQYF. The DNA of the CDR3 is TGTGCCAGCAGCAGTAGCGGGAGTAACAGCTCCTACGAGCAGTACTTC.

The table lists this clone with many counts. In the same sample, other DNA sequences code for this CDR3. J is TRBJ2-7 and V is TRBV30; 7 nucleotides align to TRBD2. This CDR3 has 13 amino acids. V was clipped by 0 bases and J by 7 bases; unmatched bases: 6. Per the germline V gene, CDR1 is GTSNPN and CDR2 is SVGIG (reference sequence). CDR3 coding DNA: TGTGCCTGGAGTGTGGACACGGGGGGTGAGCAGTACTTC. Its protein is CAWSVDTGGEQYF. The whole variable domain, filled in from reference TRBV30 and TRBJ2-7, reads SQTIHQWPATLVQPVGSPLSLECTVEGTSNPNLYWYRQAAGRGLQLLFYSVGIGQISSEVPQNLSASRPQDRQFILSSKKLLLSDSGFYLCAWSVDTGGEQYFGPGTRLTVT.

This clone appeared many times. This clone may be a read error of a much larger clone one base away. This CDR3 is also generated by other DNA sequences in the sample. The chain joins TRBV6-2 or TRBV6-3 to TRBJ2-2; D call uncertain. The germline gives CDR1 MNHEY, CDR2 SVGEGT. This CDR3 comprises 13 residues. The CDR3 here is CASSYRYTRELFF. The CDR3 nucleotides are TGTGCCAGCAGTTACCGGTACACCAGGGAGCTGTTTTTT.

This clone was recorded at least ten times. The CDR3 nucleotides read TGTGCCACCGTAGAGGGGACCAGCTCCTACGAGCAGTACTTC. This codes for CATVEGTSSYEQYF. The chain links TRBV7-9 to TRBJ2-7; the D call may be TRBD1 or TRBD2 (5 bases each). Deletions cut 10 bases from V and 0 bases from J, with 16 bases between. The CDR3 contains 14 residues. Looked up from germline, CDR1 is SEHNR and CDR2 is FQNEAQ (reference sequence).